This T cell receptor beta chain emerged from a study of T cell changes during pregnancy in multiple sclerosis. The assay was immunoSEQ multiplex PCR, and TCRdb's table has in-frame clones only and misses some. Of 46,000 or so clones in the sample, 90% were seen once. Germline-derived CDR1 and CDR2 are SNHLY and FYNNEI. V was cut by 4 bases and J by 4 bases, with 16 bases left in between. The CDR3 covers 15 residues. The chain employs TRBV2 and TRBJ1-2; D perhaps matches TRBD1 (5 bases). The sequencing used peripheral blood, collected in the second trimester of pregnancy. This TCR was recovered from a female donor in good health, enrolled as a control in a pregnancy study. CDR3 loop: CASSVRSSGGYGYTF. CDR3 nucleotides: TGTGCCAGCAGTGTCCGTAGCTCGGGGGGCTATGGCTACACCTTC.